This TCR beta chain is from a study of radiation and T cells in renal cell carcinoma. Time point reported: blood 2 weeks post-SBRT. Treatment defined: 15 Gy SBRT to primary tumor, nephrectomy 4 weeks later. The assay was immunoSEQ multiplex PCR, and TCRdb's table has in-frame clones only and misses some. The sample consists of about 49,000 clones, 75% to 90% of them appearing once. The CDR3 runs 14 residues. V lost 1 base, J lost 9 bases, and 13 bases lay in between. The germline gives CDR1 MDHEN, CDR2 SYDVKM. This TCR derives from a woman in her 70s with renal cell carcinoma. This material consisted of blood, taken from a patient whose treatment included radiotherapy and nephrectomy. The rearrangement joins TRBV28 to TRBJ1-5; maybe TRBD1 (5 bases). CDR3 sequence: CASSLSDSPTPQHF. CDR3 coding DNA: TGTGCCAGCAGTTTATCTGACAGCCCGACGCCCCAGCATTTT. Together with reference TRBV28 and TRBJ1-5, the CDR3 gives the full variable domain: DVKVTQSSRYLVKRTGEKVFLECVQDMDHENMFWYRQDPGLGLRLIYFSYDVKMKEKGDIPEGYSVSREKKERFSLILESASTNQTSMYLCASSLSDSPTPQHFGDGTRLSIL.